Listed below are T cell receptor beta chains from one sample, sequenced in a study of identical twins. Using its own MiXCR run on the 5' RACE reads, TCRdb lists one record per CDR3 protein. This table has approximately 240,000 distinct CDR3 sequences, over 12% appearing once. Input material: memory (CD45RO+) T cells sorted from blood. The receptor set was obtained from a woman younger than 30 in good health. Both conserved end residues are part of each CDR3. D genes are given only for firm matches. A clone size is listed for some rows: how often the clone was seen (once, few, many), or a class if it is expanded.

>many|TRBV11-2|-|TRBJ2-1
TGTGCCAGCAGCTTACCCCTCCATGGGAATGAGCAGTTCTTC
CASSLPLHGNEQFF
>many|TRBV12-3/TRBV12-4|-|TRBJ2-2
TGTGCCACACAGGGCGGCACCGGGGAGCTGTTTTTT
CATQGGTGELFF
>few|TRBV12-3/TRBV12-4|-|TRBJ1-1
TGTGCCAGCAGCGAGGACGGCTACAGGGCTGAAGCTTTCTTT
CASSEDGYRAEAFF
>many|TRBV10-3|-|TRBJ2-3
TGTGCCATCAGTGAGTCAGGGGCAGATACGCAGTATTTT
CAISESGADTQYF
>once|TRBV20-1|TRBD2|TRBJ2-5
TGCAGTGCTAGAGAGGGAGTAGCGGGTGCTGCGGGGACCCAGTACTTC
CSAREGVAGAAGTQYF
>few|TRBV7-2|-|TRBJ2-3
TGTGCCAGCAGCTTAGCGGGTCTATCGGGTGATACGCAGTATTTT
CASSLAGLSGDTQYF
>few|TRBV6-1|-|TRBJ2-1
TGTGCCAGCAGCCAGCAAGAGGGTTACCAGCAGTTCTTC
CASSQQEGYQQFF
>few|TRBV7-2|-|TRBJ2-3
TGTGCCAGCAGCCCTATTCTAGCGCTGACGCAGTATTTT
CASSPILALTQYF
>few|TRBV14|-|TRBJ2-5
TGTGCCAGCAGCCAAGAATTCGGCAGGGGCCCCCAAGAGACCCAGTACTTC
CASSQEFGRGPQETQYF
>-|TRBV7-9|-|TRBJ2-1
TGTGCCAGCAGCTTGACAGGTCCAGTCAATGAGCAGTTCTTC
CASSLTGPVNEQFF
>-|TRBV20-1|TRBD2|TRBJ2-1
TGCAGTGGTCCAACTAGCGGCTCTTCCAATGAGCAGTTCTTC
CSGPTSGSSNEQFF
>-|TRBV4-3|-|TRBJ2-1
TGCGCCAGCAGCCCCGGACTTGAACGGAACAATGAGCAGTTCTTC
CASSPGLERNNEQFF
>-|TRBV19|-|TRBJ2-1
TGTGCCAGTAGTTCTCCCTGGCGGGCCTCCAATGAGCAGTTCTTC
CASSSPWRASNEQFF
>few|TRBV12-3/TRBV12-4|TRBD1|TRBJ1-3
TGTGCCAGCAGACCTACAGGGGCTTTCGGAAACACCATATATTTT
CASRPTGAFGNTIYF
>-|TRBV20-1|TRBD2|TRBJ2-3
TGCAGTGCCGATAGAGCGGGGGGCGGGGATACGCAGTATTTT
CSADRAGGGDTQYF
>few|TRBV28|-|TRBJ1-1
TGTGCCAGCAGGCCCCCGGGGGGTACCTTGAACACTGAAGCTTTCTTT
CASRPPGGTLNTEAFF
>few|TRBV12-3/TRBV12-4|-|TRBJ2-2
TGTGCCAGCACGCCTCAAGGACATTCCACCGGGGAGCTGTTTTTT
CASTPQGHSTGELFF
>many|TRBV12-3/TRBV12-4|-|TRBJ2-5
TGTGCCAGCAGCCCGGGCAGGGCTTCAGAGACCCAGTACTTC
CASSPGRASETQYF
>few|TRBV29-1|-|TRBJ2-3
TGCAGCGTTGAAGATCTGCTATTTTCAGGGTCCGATACGCAGTATTTT
CSVEDLLFSGSDTQYF
>few|TRBV5-6|TRBD2|TRBJ2-1
TGTGCCAGCAGCTTGGTACTAGCGGGAGTTGAGCAGTTCTTC
CASSLVLAGVEQFF
>many|TRBV12-3/TRBV12-4|-|TRBJ1-1
TGTGCCAGCAGCCCACTGGTAGGGGAAGCTTTCTTT
CASSPLVGEAFF
>few|TRBV29-1|TRBD2|TRBJ2-1
TGCAGCTCAGCTCGCCTGAATAGACTAGCGGGGAGCTCCTACAATGAGCAGTTCTTC
CSSARLNRLAGSSYNEQFF
>many|TRBV19|TRBD1|TRBJ2-3
TGTGCCAGTAGTATAGGACAGGGGGCAGATACGCAGTATTTT
CASSIGQGADTQYF
>few|TRBV7-6|-|TRBJ1-6
TGTGCCAGCAGCTTAGAGGACGGGCTAGGGTCACCCCTCCACTTT
CASSLEDGLGSPLHF
>many|TRBV29-1|-|TRBJ2-6
TGCAGCGTTGGAGTGACTGGGGCCAACGTCCTGACTTTC
CSVGVTGANVLTF
>-|TRBV11-2|TRBD1|TRBJ1-6
TGTGCCAGCAGCCAAGCGATGGACAGGCTGTCACCCCTCCACTTT
CASSQAMDRLSPLHF
>few|TRBV12-3/TRBV12-4|-|TRBJ1-4
TGTGCCAGTACGGGGGGGAGGGAAAAACTGTTTTTT
CASTGGREKLFF
>few|TRBV4-3|TRBD2|TRBJ2-1
TGCGCCAGCAGCCAATCCCCCACCGGGACTAGCCCGTTCTTC
CASSQSPTGTSPFF
>few|TRBV6-5|TRBD2|TRBJ2-3
TGTGCCAGCAGTTACGGGACGGGGGGGCTAGGGGATACGCAGTATTTT
CASSYGTGGLGDTQYF
>few|TRBV2|-|TRBJ1-4
TGTGCCAGCAGTTTGACCCACTCTTTGAATGAAAAACTGTTTTTT
CASSLTHSLNEKLFF
>few|TRBV7-2|-|TRBJ1-2
TGTGCCAGCAGCGCGAGGACAGTTATTTATTCCTATGGCTACACCTTC
CASSARTVIYSYGYTF
>-|TRBV12-3/TRBV12-4|-|TRBJ2-3
TGTGCCAGCAGTTTAGCGGGGGTTCATACGCAGTATTTT
CASSLAGVHTQYF
>-|TRBV7-9|-|TRBJ1-6
TGTGCCAGCAGCGGAATCGGACGGGGTAATTCACCCCTCCACTTT
CASSGIGRGNSPLHF
>few|TRBV5-1|TRBD2|TRBJ2-1
TGCGCCAGCAGCTTAGCGCGGGGGAAGGAGAATGAGCAGTTCTTC
CASSLARGKENEQFF
>few|TRBV6-1|-|TRBJ2-7
TGTGCCAGCAGCGTCGTCCTGAGCTCCTACGAGCAGTACTTC
CASSVVLSSYEQYF
>few|TRBV5-6|-|TRBJ2-3
TGTGCCAGCAGCTTGGTAGTCCATTATTATATCCCTGATACGCAGTATTTT
CASSLVVHYYIPDTQYF
>-|TRBV20-1|TRBD2|TRBJ2-1
TGCAGTGCTTTCCGACTAGCGGACGACTCTTACAATGAGCAGTTCTTC
CSAFRLADDSYNEQFF
>-|TRBV14|-|TRBJ2-5
TGTGCCAGCAGCCAAGGAGGCTCTCACGCGGAGACCCAGTACTTC
CASSQGGSHAETQYF
>few|TRBV14|-|TRBJ2-3
TGTGCCAGCAGCCCCCTAGGCCATGTAGGAGTCACGCAGTATTTT
CASSPLGHVGVTQYF
>few|TRBV2|-|TRBJ2-3
TGTGCCACATTAGCAGGGACTTTCACAGATACGCAGTATTTT
CATLAGTFTDTQYF
>many|TRBV5-5|TRBD2|TRBJ2-1
TGTGCCAGCAGCTTGGCCTCGGCGGCTAGCGGAAACAATGAGCAGTTCTTC
CASSLASAASGNNEQFF
>many|TRBV25-1|-|TRBJ1-1
TGTGCCAGCACCCAGGGGAACACTGAAGCTTTCTTT
CASTQGNTEAFF